The entry below describes one TCR beta chain. CDR1 and CDR2 (germline): PRHDT, FYEKMQ (reference sequence). V dropped 4 bases and J dropped 3 bases, with 5 bases sitting between them. There are 12 residues in the CDR3. Measured with immunoSEQ multiplex PCR; TCRdb has only the in-frame clones, and not every one. The table includes roughly 110,000 clones, 89% detected once. This specimen belongs to a study of blood T cell repertoires in COVID-19. Study details: Samples taken during acute and convalescent COVID-19 were collected in the United States, Italy and Spain. The analysed material was cDNA or gDNA that came from T cells, B-cell-depleted T cells, or PBMCs.

The origin of this receptor is a middle-aged man with active or convalescent COVID-19. This chain connects TRBV13 to TRBJ2-3; D remains unclear. The sequenced sample was peripheral blood. The chain's CDR3 is CASSSQTDTQYF. The CDR3 DNA sequence: TGTGCCAGCAGCTCCCAAACAGATACGCAGTATTTT.